Following are 29 T cell receptor beta chains from one sample sequenced in a study of T-cell reconstitution after alpha-beta-depleted transplantation in children. This sample's TCRbeta library carried unique molecular identifier barcodes. TCRdb reprocessed the PCR reads with MiXCR, giving one entry per CDR3 protein. Of around 78,000 distinct CDR3 sequences in the sample, roughly 14% were seen once. Sample: PBMCs, mostly from graft donor cells, taken 180 days after TCRalphabeta/CD19-depleted stem cell transplant. The receptors were gathered from a male patient aged 2-15 years who had a stem cell transplant for acute lymphoblastic leukemia, so the T cells may come from the graft donor.

This clonotype was counted a few times. This chain uses TRBV4-3 with TRBJ2-2, with a tentative D call TRBD2 (5 bases). The CDR3 spans 16 residues. V shed 1 base and J shed 2 bases, with 11 bases lying between them. Germline CDR1 LGHNA, CDR2 YSLEER. CDR3 in DNA: TGCGCCAGCAGCCAAGTGCCAGCGGAAAACACCGGGGAGCTGTTTTTT. It translates to CASSQVPAENTGELFF.

This clonotype was seen more than once but under ten times. V is TRBV20-1 and J is TRBJ2-4, with TRBD2 as a possible D gene (5 bases). CDR1 DFQATT and CDR2 SNEGSKA come from the germline V gene (reference sequence). The CDR3 spans 17 residues. V was trimmed by 0 bases and J by 0 bases, leaving 15 bases between them. Here the CDR3 DNA reads TGCAGTGCTAGAGATGGTGACTATTTAATAGCCAAAAACATTCAGTACTTC. Protein product: CSARDGDYLIAKNIQYF.

This clonotype was counted many times. J is TRBJ2-7 and V is TRBV6-5; D is uncertain. Germline CDR1 reads MNHEY; CDR2 reads SVGAGI. V shed 0 bases and J shed 6 bases, with 12 bases lying between them. The CDR3 is made up of 14 amino acids. The CDR3 DNA is TGTGCCAGCAGTTACTCGAGTAGGAGATCCGAGCAGTACTTC. Its translation is CASSYSSRRSEQYF.

The gene calls are TRBV5-6 and TRBJ2-1; D may be TRBD1 or TRBD2 (5 bases each). The CDR3 runs to 14 residues. The V and J ends lost 2 bases and 6 bases respectively, with 12 bases between them. Germline assignment: CDR1 SGHDT and CDR2 YYEEEE. The CDR3 is CASSLPGPSNEQFF. CDR3 DNA sequence: TGTGCCAGCAGCTTACCGGGACCGAGCAATGAGCAGTTCTTC. Variable domain in full (rest from reference TRBV5-6 and TRBJ2-1): DAGVTQSPTHLIKTRGQQVTLRCSPKSGHDTVSWYQQALGQGPQFIFQYYEEEERQRGNFPDRFSGHQFPNYSSELNVNALLLGDSALYLCASSLPGPSNEQFFGPGTRLTVL.

This chain links TRBV6-1 with TRBJ1-5; 10 bases agree with TRBD1. V shed 6 bases, J shed 9 bases, and the junction held 8 bases outside the gene matches. Looked up from germline, CDR1 is MNHNS and CDR2 is SASEGT. CDR3 size: 14 residues. The DNA for the CDR3 is TGTGCCAGCAGCGTGGGACAGGGGTATCCGCCCCAGCATTTT. Translation gives CASSVGQGYPPQHF.

This clonotype was found a few times. The genes are TRBV2 and TRBJ2-7; no reliable D call. V was trimmed by 11 bases and J by 1 base, leaving 15 bases between them. This CDR3 is 13 amino acids long. Germline values: CDR1 SNHLY, CDR2 FYNNEI. The CDR3 DNA reads as TGTGCCTGTACTCGGATAGGGTCCTACGAGCAGTACTTC. Its translation is CACTRIGSYEQYF.

This chain links TRBV12-3 or TRBV12-4 with TRBJ2-1; 9 bases fit TRBD1. Losses at the gene ends were 7 bases for V and 3 bases for J; bases not matched to a gene: 7. The CDR3 loop spans 15 amino acids. CDR3 protein: CASTPGTGSYNEQFF. For the CDR3, the DNA is TGTGCCAGCACACCCGGGACAGGGAGCTACAATGAGCAGTTCTTC.

The rearrangement joins TRBV30 to TRBJ2-7; possible D gene TRBD2, 5 bases. V lost 5 bases to trimming and J lost 4 bases, with 9 bases between them. The germline V gene encodes CDR1 GTSNPN and CDR2 SVGIG (reference sequence). The CDR3 spans 11 residues. In nucleotides, the CDR3 is TGTGCCTGGGGGGAGTTTTACGAGCAGTACTTC. Protein sequence: CAWGEFYEQYF.

Only a few counts were recorded for this clonotype. The chain has TRBV7-2 and TRBJ2-2; no firm D call. V was cut by 2 bases and J by 1 base, with 11 bases left in between. Germline CDR1 is SGHTA and CDR2 is FQGNSA. CDR3 length equals 16 residues. CDR3 region: CASSLLRIVNTGELFF. The CDR3 nucleotides read TGTGCCAGCAGCTTACTCAGGATAGTGAACACCGGGGAGCTGTTTTTT.

The chain uses TRBV7-2 and TRBJ2-2, with TRBD2 identical over 8 bases. CDR1 is SGHTA, CDR2 FQGNSA, per germline. V was pared by 5 bases and J by 6 bases, with 5 bases of the junction left unmatched. CDR3 length: 14 amino acids. The CDR3 nucleotides read TGTGCCAGCAGCAGACCGGGGGGGTCCGGGGAGCTGTTTTTT. This codes for CASSRPGGSGELFF.

This clonotype turned up a few times. This chain links TRBV3-1 with TRBJ1-2; no clear D. V lost 1 base and J 5 bases, leaving 11 bases between the germline ends. Germline CDR1 is LGHDT and CDR2 is YNNKEL (reference sequence). CDR3 size: 14 residues. Here the CDR3 reads CASSQGGRRYGYTF. The CDR3 DNA sequence: TGTGCCAGCAGCCAAGGGGGTAGGCGGTATGGCTACACCTTC.

This clonotype came up a few times. The chain carries TRBV6-5 and TRBJ1-5; the match to TRBD1 covers 7 bases. Germline V gives CDR1 MNHEY, CDR2 SVGAGI. The length of the CDR3 is 14 residues. With V trimmed by 4 bases and J by 4 bases, 4 bases remained unmatched. In nucleotides, the CDR3 is TGTGCCAGCAGTTCCCAGGGGGTAAATCAGCCCCAGCATTTT. This gives the protein CASSSQGVNQPQHF.

This clonotype has at least ten counts. This chain uses TRBV20-1 with TRBJ1-4; 8 positions agree with TRBD1. The CDR3 is 15 amino acids. J lost 7 bases, V lost 0 bases, and 7 bases had no gene match. Germline CDR1 DFQATT, CDR2 SNEGSKA (reference sequence). The CDR3 is CSARDTWTGLEKLFF. The CDR3, as DNA: TGCAGTGCTAGAGATACCTGGACAGGGCTTGAAAAACTGTTTTTT.

The chain has TRBV12-3 or TRBV12-4 and TRBJ1-5; no reliable D call. The CDR3 extends over 15 amino acids. Trimming pared 0 bases from V and 0 bases from J, leaving 6 bases between. The CDR3, as DNA: TGTGCCAGCAGTTTAGCGGGCCCTAGCAATCAGCCCCAGCATTTT. Protein product: CASSLAGPSNQPQHF.

The chain recombines TRBV9 with TRBJ2-4, with 10 positions matching TRBD1. From germline, CDR1 is SGDLS and CDR2 YYNGEE. The CDR3 is 15 residues long. V trimming: 4 bases; J trimming: 7 bases; junction bases outside the gene matches: 8. The CDR3, as DNA: TGTGCCAGCAGCCCCTCCGGACAGGGGGGGAACATTCAGTACTTC. Translated: CASSPSGQGGNIQYF.

This clonotype showed up just a few times. The chain uses TRBV28 and TRBJ2-7; unclear D gene. Between the trimmed V and J ends, which lost 1 base and 0 bases, there was a span of 7 bases. There are 14 residues in the CDR3. Germline CDR1 is MDHEN and CDR2 is SYDVKM. The CDR3 bases are TGTGCCAGCAGTTTATTTGGGATCTCCTACGAGCAGTACTTC. Translated: CASSLFGISYEQYF.

This chain links TRBV5-1 with TRBJ2-7; D call uncertain. This CDR3 region has 14 residues. The germline V gene has CDR1 SGHRS and CDR2 YFSETQ. V was clipped by 2 bases and J by 0 bases, with 9 bases between them. CDR3 sequence: CASSFTTTSYEQYF. The CDR3 DNA is TGCGCCAGCAGCTTTACTACCACCTCCTACGAGCAGTACTTC.

The V and J genes are TRBV12-3 or TRBV12-4 and TRBJ2-1; D remains ambiguous. Trimming removed 3 bases at V and 11 bases at J, with 5 bases between. The CDR3 is 10 residues long. DNA for the CDR3: TGTGCCAGCAGTTTTTCCCAGCAGTTCTTC. Translating it yields CASSFSQQFF.

The chain employs TRBV28 and TRBJ2-7; D unclear. Trimming removed 3 bases at V and 4 bases at J, with 10 bases between. In germline, CDR1 is MDHEN, CDR2 SYDVKM. This CDR3 spans 13 amino acids. CDR3 loop: CASSFPGPYEQYF. The CDR3 nucleotides are TGTGCCAGCAGTTTCCCCGGCCCTTACGAGCAGTACTTC. The full variable domain, in which reference TRBV28 and TRBJ2-7 provide the parts outside the CDR3, is DVKVTQSSRYLVKRTGEKVFLECVQDMDHENMFWYRQDPGLGLRLIYFSYDVKMKEKGDIPEGYSVSREKKERFSLILESASTNQTSMYLCASSFPGPYEQYFGPGTRLTVT.

The rearrangement links TRBV5-1 to TRBJ2-5; 8 nucleotides line up with TRBD1. CDR1 is SGHRS, CDR2 YFSETQ, per germline. CDR3 size: 21 residues. Trimming cost V 0 bases and J 1 base; bases outside gene matches: 20. The CDR3 reads CASSLAPGQGRGGSSQETQYF. The CDR3 DNA sequence: TGCGCCAGCAGCTTGGCTCCCGGACAGGGAAGAGGAGGGAGTAGCCAAGAGACCCAGTACTTC.

CDR3 sequence reads: CASSGQTLGNTIYF. Written as DNA, the CDR3 is TGTGCCAGCAGCGGGCAGACTCTTGGAAACACCATATATTTT. This sequence joins TRBV7-2 and TRBJ1-3; no firm D call. CDR1 and CDR2 (germline): SGHTA, FQGNSA. The CDR3 is made up of 14 amino acids. Trimming removed 5 bases at V and 3 bases at J, with 11 bases between.

This clonotype was counted many times. The chain is built from TRBV7-2 and TRBJ2-5; 7 bases fit TRBD2. V lost 2 bases to trimming and J lost 1 base; unmatched junction nucleotides: 1. From germline, CDR1 is SGHTA and CDR2 FQGNSA. This CDR3 spans 14 amino acids. CDR3 in DNA: TGTGCCAGCAGCTTACGACTAGCCCAAGAGACCCAGTACTTC. Protein: CASSLRLAQETQYF.

With respect to this clonotype: One end of the junction fails to match germline, which may point to a read error. This rearrangement joins TRBV20-1 to TRBJ1-1, with TRBD1 identical over 12 bases. The CDR3 has 17 amino acids. The germline V gene encodes CDR1 DFQATT and CDR2 SNEGSKA (reference sequence). The DNA for the CDR3 is TGCTGTGCTAGAGGCATTACGGGACAGGGGGCGAGAGGATCCGCTTTCTTT. This translates into CCARGITGQGARGSAFF.

The sample holds a few counts of this clonotype. The rearrangement joins TRBV7-8 to TRBJ1-6, with D maybe TRBD1 (5 bases). Germline CDR1 SGHVS, CDR2 FQNEAQ. The V gene lost 3 bases and the J gene lost 14 bases, with 23 bases spanning the gap. This CDR3 region has 16 residues. The CDR3 here is CASSFALGPPPLALHF. The CDR3 nucleotides are TGTGCCAGCAGCTTCGCCTTGGGACCGCCTCCATTGGCCCTCCACTTT.

The chain employs TRBV7-2 and TRBJ2-7; either TRBD1 or TRBD2 may supply D (6 bases each). Germline V gene lookup returns CDR1 SGHTA and CDR2 FQGNSA. The CDR3 runs 15 residues. The V gene lost 1 base and the J gene lost 1 base, with 11 bases spanning the gap. CDR3 nucleotides: TGTGCCAGCAGCTTAGGGGGGGCTCGTTCCTACGAGCAGTACTTC. Translation: CASSLGGARSYEQYF. The full variable domain, completed using reference TRBV7-2 and TRBJ2-7, is GAGVSQSPSNKVTEKGKDVELRCDPISGHTALYWYRQSLGQGLEFLIYFQGNSAPDKSGLPSDRFSAERTGGSVSTLTIQRTQQEDSAVYLCASSLGGARSYEQYFGPGTRLTVT.

The sample holds many counts of this clonotype. The chain is built from TRBV7-6 and TRBJ2-2; TRBD1 matches 11 bases. The CDR3 is 16 amino acids. Germline-derived CDR1 and CDR2 are SGHVS and FNYEAQ. V lost 3 bases to trimming and J lost 1 base; unmatched junction nucleotides: 1. For the CDR3, the DNA is TGTGCCAGCAGCTTGGGGACAGGGGGGAACACCGGGGAGCTGTTTTTT. This gives the protein CASSLGTGGNTGELFF.

This clonotype was counted a few times. V gene TRBV20-1 combines with J gene TRBJ2-7; TRBD2 aligns across 13 bases. CDR1 and CDR2 from the germline V gene are DFQATT and SNEGSKA (reference sequence). The ends lost 0 bases at V and 6 bases at J; junction bases unmatched: 2. The CDR3 is 14 amino acids. CDR3 sequence reads: CSARDRLAGGEQYF. The CDR3 DNA sequence: TGCAGTGCTAGAGATAGACTAGCGGGGGGCGAGCAGTACTTC.

This sequence joins TRBV20-1 and TRBJ2-2; maybe TRBD1 (7 bases). Deletions cut 6 bases from V and 4 bases from J, with 21 bases between. This CDR3 region has 16 residues. CDR1 is DFQATT, CDR2 SNEGSKA, per germline (reference sequence). CDR3 sequence: CSASLSGQEGTGELFF. The CDR3, as DNA: TGCAGTGCGTCCCTATCCGGACAGGAGGGCACCGGGGAGCTGTTTTTT.

The chain uses TRBV20-1 and TRBJ2-4; D may be TRBD1 (5 bases). CDR1 DFQATT and CDR2 SNEGSKA come from the germline V gene (reference sequence). V was cut by 8 bases and J by 0 bases, with 5 bases left in between. The CDR3 consists of 11 residues. This chain's CDR3 is CSQGAKNIQYF. DNA for the CDR3: TGCAGTCAGGGAGCCAAAAACATTCAGTACTTC.